This T cell receptor beta chain derives from a study of CD8+CD57+ T cells in acquired aplastic anemia. Study details: An average of roughly 2.9 ug of DNA was obtained from sorted CD4+ and CD8+ cells. Study-wide findings and caveats: Between patients and controls, about 30 CD8+ CDR3 sequences were found in common.

Germline-derived CDR1 and CDR2 are SNHLY and FYNNEI. The CDR3 length is 10 residues. Patients who underwent sequencing had shown CD8+CD57+ cell expansion by flow cytometry. Blood samples were obtained from patients who had received no prior therapy. A word on this clonotype: Its antigen remains unidentified. Its ends do not fully match the called genes, so a read error is possible.

Researchers used genomic DNA as the template to profile TCR beta VDJ and CDR3. TCRdb itself ran the reads through MiXCR, one entry per CDR3 protein. The sample lists fewer than 300,000 distinct CDR3 sequences, roughly 82% occurring once. Specimen: sorted CD4+, CD8+, or CD8+CD57+ T cells (not recorded which) from PBMCs. J is TRBJ1-2 and V is TRBV2; D remains unclear. This sequence was found in a human donor with aplastic anemia. The CDR3 spells CASSGSRLYF. CDR3 bases: TGTGCCAGCAGTGGCTCGAGATTGTACTTC.